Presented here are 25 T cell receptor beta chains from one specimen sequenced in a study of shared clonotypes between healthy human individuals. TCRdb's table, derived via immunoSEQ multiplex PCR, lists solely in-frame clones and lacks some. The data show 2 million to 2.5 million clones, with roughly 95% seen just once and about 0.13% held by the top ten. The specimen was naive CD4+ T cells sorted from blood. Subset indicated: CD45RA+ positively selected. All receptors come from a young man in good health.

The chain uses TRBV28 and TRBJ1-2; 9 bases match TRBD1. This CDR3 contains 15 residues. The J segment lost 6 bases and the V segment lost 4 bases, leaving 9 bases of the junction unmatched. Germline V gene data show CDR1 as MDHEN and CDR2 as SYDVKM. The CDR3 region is CASSSPGTGYDGYTF. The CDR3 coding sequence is TGTGCCAGCAGTTCTCCCGGGACAGGGTATGATGGCTACACCTTC.

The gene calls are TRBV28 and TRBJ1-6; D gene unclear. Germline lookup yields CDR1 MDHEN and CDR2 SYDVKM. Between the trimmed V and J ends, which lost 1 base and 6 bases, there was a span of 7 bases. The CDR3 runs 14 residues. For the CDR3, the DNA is TGTGCCAGCAGTTTATTTCGGATTAATTCACCCCTCCACTTT. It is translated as CASSLFRINSPLHF.

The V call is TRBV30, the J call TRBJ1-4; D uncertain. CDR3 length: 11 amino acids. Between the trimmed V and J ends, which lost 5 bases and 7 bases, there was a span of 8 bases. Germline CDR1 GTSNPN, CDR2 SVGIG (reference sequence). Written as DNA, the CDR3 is TGTGCCTGGGCCCTGAGTGAAAAACTGTTTTTT. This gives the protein CAWALSEKLFF. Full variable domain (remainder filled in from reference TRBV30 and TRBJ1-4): SQTIHQWPATLVQPVGSPLSLECTVEGTSNPNLYWYRQAAGRGLQLLFYSVGIGQISSEVPQNLSASRPQDRQFILSSKKLLLSDSGFYLCAWALSEKLFFGSGTQLSVL.

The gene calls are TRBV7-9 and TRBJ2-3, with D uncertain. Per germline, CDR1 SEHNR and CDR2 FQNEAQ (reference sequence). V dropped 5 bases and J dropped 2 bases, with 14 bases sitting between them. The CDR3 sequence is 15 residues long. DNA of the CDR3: TGTGCCAGCAGCCCTATCTTGGCCTACACAGATACGCAGTATTTT. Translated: CASSPILAYTDTQYF.

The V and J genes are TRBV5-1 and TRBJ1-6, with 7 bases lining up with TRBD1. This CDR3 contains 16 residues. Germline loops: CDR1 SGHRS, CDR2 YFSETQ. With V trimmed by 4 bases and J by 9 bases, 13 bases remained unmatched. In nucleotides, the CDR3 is TGCGCCAGCAGCCTGGACAGGCTTACGAGAGGTTCACCCCTCCACTTT. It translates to CASSLDRLTRGSPLHF. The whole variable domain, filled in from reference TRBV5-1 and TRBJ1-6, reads KAGVTQTPRYLIKTRGQQVTLSCSPISGHRSVSWYQQTPGQGLQFLFEYFSETQRNKGNFPGRFSGRQFSNSRSEMNVSTLELGDSALYLCASSLDRLTRGSPLHFGNGTRLTVT.

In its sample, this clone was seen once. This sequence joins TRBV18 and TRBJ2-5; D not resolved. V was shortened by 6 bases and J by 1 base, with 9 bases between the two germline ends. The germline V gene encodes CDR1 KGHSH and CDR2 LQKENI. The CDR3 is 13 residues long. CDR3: CASSTSLQETQYF. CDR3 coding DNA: TGTGCCAGCTCTACCTCCCTCCAAGAGACCCAGTACTTC. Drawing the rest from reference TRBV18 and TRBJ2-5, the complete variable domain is NAGVMQNPRHLVRRRGQEARLRCSPMKGHSHVYWYRQLPEEGLKFMVYLQKENIIDESGMPKERFSAEFPKEGPSILRIQQVVRGDSAAYFCASSTSLQETQYFGPGTRLLVL.

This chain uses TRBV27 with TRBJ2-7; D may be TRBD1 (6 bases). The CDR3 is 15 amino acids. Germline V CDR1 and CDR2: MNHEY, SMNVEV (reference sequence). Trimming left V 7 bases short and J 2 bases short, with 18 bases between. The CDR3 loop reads CASTSRAGVAYEQYF. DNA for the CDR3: TGTGCCAGCACCTCTCGGGCAGGGGTTGCCTACGAGCAGTACTTC.

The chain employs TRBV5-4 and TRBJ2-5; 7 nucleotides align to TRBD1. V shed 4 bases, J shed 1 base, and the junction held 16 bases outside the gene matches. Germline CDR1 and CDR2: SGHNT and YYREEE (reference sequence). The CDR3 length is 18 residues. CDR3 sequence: CASSLSSTGQRAQETQYF. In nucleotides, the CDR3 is TGTGCCAGCAGCCTATCATCGACGGGACAGCGTGCCCAAGAGACCCAGTACTTC.

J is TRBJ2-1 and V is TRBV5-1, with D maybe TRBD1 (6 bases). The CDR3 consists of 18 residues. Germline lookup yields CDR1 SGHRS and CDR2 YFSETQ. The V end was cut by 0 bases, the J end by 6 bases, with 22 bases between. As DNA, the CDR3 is TGCGCCAGCAGCTTGGCCGGTAGCAGGGGAACTTTAAGCAATGAGCAGTTCTTC. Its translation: CASSLAGSRGTLSNEQFF.

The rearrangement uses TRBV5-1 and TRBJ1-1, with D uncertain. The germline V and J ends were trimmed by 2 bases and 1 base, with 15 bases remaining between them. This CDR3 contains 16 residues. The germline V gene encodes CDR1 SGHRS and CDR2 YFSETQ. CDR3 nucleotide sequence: TGCGCCAGCAGCTTTCGGCCATATAATGGGAACACTGAAGCTTTCTTT. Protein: CASSFRPYNGNTEAFF. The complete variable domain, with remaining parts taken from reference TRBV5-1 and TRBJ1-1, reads KAGVTQTPRYLIKTRGQQVTLSCSPISGHRSVSWYQQTPGQGLQFLFEYFSETQRNKGNFPGRFSGRQFSNSRSEMNVSTLELGDSALYLCASSFRPYNGNTEAFFGQGTRLTVV.

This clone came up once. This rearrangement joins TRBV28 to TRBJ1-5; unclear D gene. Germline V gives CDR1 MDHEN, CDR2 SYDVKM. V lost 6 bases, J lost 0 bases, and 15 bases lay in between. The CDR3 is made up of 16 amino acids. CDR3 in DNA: TGTGCCAGCAGGGGGAGGTTGGGAAATAGCAATCAGCCCCAGCATTTT. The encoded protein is CASRGRLGNSNQPQHF. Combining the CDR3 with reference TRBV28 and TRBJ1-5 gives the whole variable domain DVKVTQSSRYLVKRTGEKVFLECVQDMDHENMFWYRQDPGLGLRLIYFSYDVKMKEKGDIPEGYSVSREKKERFSLILESASTNQTSMYLCASRGRLGNSNQPQHFGDGTRLSIL.

CDR3 region: CASSSGSYGYTF. The CDR3, as DNA: TGTGCCAGCAGCTCAGGGTCTTATGGCTACACCTTC. The chain employs TRBV11-3 and TRBJ1-2, with D maybe TRBD1 (5 bases). Trimming removed 4 bases from V and 5 bases from J, with 8 bases in between. From germline, CDR1 is SGHNT and CDR2 YENEEA. There are 12 residues in the CDR3.

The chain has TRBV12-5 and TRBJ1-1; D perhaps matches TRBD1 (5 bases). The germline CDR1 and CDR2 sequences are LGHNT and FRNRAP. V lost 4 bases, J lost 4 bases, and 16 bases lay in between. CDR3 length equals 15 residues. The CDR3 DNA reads TGTGCTAGTGGTTCAGGGAGGGGACTAGGCACTGAAGCTTTCTTT. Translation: CASGSGRGLGTEAFF.

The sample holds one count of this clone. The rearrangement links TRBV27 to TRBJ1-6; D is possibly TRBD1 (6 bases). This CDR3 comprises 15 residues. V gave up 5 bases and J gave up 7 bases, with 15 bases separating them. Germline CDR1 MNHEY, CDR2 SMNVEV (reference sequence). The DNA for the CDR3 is TGTGCCAGCAGTACCCTTGGACAGACAAATTCACCCCTCCACTTT. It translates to CASSTLGQTNSPLHF.

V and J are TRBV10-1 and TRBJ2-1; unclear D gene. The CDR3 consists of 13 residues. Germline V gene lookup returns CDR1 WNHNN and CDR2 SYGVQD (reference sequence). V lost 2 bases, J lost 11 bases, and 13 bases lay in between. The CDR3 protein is CASSEALVSQQFF. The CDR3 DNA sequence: TGCGCCAGCAGTGAGGCCCTCGTATCGCAGCAGTTCTTC.

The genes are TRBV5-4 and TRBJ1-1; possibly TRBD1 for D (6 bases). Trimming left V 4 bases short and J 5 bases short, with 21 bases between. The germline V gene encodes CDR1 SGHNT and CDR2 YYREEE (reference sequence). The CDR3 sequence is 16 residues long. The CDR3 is CASSPGGHRELTEAFF. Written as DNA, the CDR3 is TGTGCCAGCAGCCCCGGAGGCCACAGGGAATTAACTGAAGCTTTCTTT.

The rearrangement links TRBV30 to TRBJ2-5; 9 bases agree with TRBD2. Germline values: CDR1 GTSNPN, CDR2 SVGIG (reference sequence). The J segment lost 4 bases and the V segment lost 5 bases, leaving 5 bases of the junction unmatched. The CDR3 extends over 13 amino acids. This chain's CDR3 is CAWRLAGRETQYF. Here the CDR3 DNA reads TGTGCCTGGCGCCTAGCGGGACGAGAGACCCAGTACTTC. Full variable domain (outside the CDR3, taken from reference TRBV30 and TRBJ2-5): SQTIHQWPATLVQPVGSPLSLECTVEGTSNPNLYWYRQAAGRGLQLLFYSVGIGQISSEVPQNLSASRPQDRQFILSSKKLLLSDSGFYLCAWRLAGRETQYFGPGTRLLVL.

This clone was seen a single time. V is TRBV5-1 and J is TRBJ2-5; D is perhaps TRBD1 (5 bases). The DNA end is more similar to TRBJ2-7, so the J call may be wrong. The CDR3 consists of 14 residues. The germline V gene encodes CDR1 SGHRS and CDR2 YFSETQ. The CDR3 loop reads CASSLEGPVDEQYF. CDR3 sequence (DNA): TGCGCCAGCAGCTTGGAGGGGCCGGTGGACGAGCAGTACTTC.

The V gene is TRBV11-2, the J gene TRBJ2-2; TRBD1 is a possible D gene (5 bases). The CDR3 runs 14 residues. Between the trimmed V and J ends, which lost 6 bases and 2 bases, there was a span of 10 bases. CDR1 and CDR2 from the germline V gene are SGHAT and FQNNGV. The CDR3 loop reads CASSPTVNTGELFF. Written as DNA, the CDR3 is TGTGCCAGCAGTCCGACAGTAAACACCGGGGAGCTGTTTTTT.

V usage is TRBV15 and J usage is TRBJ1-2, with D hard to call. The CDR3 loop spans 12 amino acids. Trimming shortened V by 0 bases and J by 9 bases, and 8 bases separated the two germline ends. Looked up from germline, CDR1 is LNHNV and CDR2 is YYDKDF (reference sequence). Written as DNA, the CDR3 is TGTGCCACCAGCAGAGATGGTTGGAGCTACACCTTC. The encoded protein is CATSRDGWSYTF.

The CDR3 region is CASSVPGLALYEQYF. The CDR3 DNA follows: TGTGCCAGCAGCGTGCCGGGACTAGCATTATACGAGCAGTACTTC. The rearrangement links TRBV7-2 to TRBJ2-7; 9 bases match TRBD2. This CDR3 comprises 15 residues. Per germline, CDR1 SGHTA and CDR2 FQGNSA. V was clipped by 5 bases and J by 4 bases; unmatched bases: 9.

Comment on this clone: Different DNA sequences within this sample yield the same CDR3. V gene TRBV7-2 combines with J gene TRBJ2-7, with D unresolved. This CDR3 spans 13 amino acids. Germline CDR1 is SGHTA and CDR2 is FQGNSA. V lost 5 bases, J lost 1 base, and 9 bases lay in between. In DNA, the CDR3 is TGTGCCAGCAGCCCCAGGAGTTCCTACGAGCAGTACTTC. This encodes CASSPRSSYEQYF.

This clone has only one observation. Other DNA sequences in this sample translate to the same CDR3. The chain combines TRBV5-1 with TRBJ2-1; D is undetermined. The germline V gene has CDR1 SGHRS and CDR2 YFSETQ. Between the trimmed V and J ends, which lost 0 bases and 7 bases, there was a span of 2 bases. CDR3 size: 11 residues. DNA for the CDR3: TGCGCCAGCAGCTTGGAAAATGAGCAGTTCTTC. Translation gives CASSLENEQFF.

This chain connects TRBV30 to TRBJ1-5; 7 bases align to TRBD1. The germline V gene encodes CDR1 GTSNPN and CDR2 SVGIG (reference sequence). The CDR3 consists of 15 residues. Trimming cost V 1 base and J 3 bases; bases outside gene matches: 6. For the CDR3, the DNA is TGTGCCTGGAGTGCCCGGGACAGAAACAATCAGCCCCAGCATTTT. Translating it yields CAWSARDRNNQPQHF.

CDR3 sequence: CASGQGGYEQFF. Here the CDR3 DNA reads TGTGCCAGCGGCCAGGGGGGTTATGAGCAGTTCTTC. This chain joins TRBV7-3 and TRBJ2-1; tentatively, D is TRBD1 (7 bases). Between the trimmed V and J ends, which lost 8 bases and 8 bases, there was a span of 13 bases. Germline loops: CDR1 SGHTA, CDR2 FQGTGA. This CDR3 spans 12 amino acids. Drawing the rest from reference TRBV7-3 and TRBJ2-1, the complete variable domain is GAGVSQTPSNKVTEKGKYVELRCDPISGHTALYWYRQSLGQGPEFLIYFQGTGAADDSGLPNDRFFAVRPEGSVSTLKIQRTERGDSAVYLCASGQGGYEQFFGPGTRLTVL.